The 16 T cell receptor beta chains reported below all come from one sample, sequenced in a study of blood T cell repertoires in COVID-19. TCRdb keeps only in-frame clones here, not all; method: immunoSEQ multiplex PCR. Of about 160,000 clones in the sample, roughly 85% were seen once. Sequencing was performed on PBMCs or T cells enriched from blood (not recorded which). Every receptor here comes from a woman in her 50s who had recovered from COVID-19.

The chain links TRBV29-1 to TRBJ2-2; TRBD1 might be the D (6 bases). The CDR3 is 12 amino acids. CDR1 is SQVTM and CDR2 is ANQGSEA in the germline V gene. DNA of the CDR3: TGCCTCGTGGGGGCGGTCACCGGGGAGCTGTTTTTT. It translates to CLVGAVTGELFF.

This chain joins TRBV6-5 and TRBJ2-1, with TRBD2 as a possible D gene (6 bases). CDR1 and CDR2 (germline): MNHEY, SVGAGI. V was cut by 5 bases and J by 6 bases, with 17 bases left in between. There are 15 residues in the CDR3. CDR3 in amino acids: CASSRLERAPNEQFF. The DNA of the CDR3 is TGTGCCAGCAGTAGACTAGAGCGGGCCCCCAATGAGCAGTTCTTC.

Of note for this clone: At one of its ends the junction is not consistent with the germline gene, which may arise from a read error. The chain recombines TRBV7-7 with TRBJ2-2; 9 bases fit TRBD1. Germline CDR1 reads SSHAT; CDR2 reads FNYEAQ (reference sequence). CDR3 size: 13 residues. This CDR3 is CASSRTGVGELFF. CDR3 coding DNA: TGTGCTAGCAGCCGGACAGGGGTCGGGGAGCTGTTTTTT.

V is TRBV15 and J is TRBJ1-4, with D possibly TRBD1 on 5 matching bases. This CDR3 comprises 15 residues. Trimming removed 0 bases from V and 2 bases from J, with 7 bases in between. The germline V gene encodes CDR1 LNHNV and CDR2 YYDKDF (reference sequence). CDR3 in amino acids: CATSRDSGTNEKLFF. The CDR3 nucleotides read TGTGCCACCAGCAGAGATTCAGGGACTAATGAAAAACTGTTTTTT. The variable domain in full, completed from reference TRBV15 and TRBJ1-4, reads DAMVIQNPRYQVTQFGKPVTLSCSQTLNHNVMYWYQQKSSQAPKLLFHYYDKDFNNEADTPDNFQSRRPNTSFCFLDIRSPGLGDTAMYLCATSRDSGTNEKLFFGSGTQLSVL.

The CDR3: CASSLEQGNTEAFF. CDR3 in DNA: TGTGCCAGCAGCTTAGAACAGGGGAACACTGAAGCTTTCTTT. The chain has TRBV11-3 and TRBJ1-1, with a tentative D call TRBD1 (6 bases). The germline V gene encodes CDR1 SGHNT and CDR2 YENEEA. V shed 0 bases and J shed 1 base, with 6 bases lying between them. The CDR3 has 14 residues.

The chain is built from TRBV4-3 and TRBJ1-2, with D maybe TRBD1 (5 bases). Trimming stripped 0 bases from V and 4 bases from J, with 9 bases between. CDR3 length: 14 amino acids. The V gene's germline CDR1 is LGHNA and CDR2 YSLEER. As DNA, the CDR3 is TGCGCCAGCAGCCAAGATGGGGGGGGCTATGGCTACACCTTC. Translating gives CASSQDGGGYGYTF.

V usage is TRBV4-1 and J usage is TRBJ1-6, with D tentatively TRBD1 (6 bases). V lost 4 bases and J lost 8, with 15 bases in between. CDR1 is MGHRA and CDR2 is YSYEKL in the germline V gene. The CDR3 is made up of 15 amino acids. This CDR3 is CASSREGGGYSPLHF. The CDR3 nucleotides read TGCGCCAGCAGCCGGGAAGGGGGGGGGTATTCACCCCTCCACTTT.

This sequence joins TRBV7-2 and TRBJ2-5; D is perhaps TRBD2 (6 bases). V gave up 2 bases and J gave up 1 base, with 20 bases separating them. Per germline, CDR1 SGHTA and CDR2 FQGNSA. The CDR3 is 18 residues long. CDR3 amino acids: CASSLRLRGLVGQETQYF. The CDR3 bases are TGTGCCAGCAGCTTACGGCTGCGGGGCCTAGTTGGCCAAGAGACCCAGTACTTC.

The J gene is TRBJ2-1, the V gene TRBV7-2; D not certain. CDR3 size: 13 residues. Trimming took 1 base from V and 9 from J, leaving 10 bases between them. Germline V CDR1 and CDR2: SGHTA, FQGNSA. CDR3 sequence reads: CASSLDLNTEQFF. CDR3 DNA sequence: TGTGCCAGCAGCTTAGACTTAAATACTGAGCAGTTCTTC.

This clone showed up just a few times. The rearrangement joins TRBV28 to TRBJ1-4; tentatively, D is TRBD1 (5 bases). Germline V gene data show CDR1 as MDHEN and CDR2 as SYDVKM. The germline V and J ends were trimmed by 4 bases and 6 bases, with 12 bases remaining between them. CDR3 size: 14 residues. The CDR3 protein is CASSSGTLDEKLFF. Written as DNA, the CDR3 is TGTGCCAGCAGTTCCGGGACTTTGGATGAAAAACTGTTTTTT.

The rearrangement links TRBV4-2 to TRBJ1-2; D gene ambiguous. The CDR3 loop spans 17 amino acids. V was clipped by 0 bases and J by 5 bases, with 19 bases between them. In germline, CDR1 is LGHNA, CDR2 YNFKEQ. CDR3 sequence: CASSQDPPKTVFYGYTF. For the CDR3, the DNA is TGTGCCAGCAGCCAAGATCCACCCAAAACAGTTTTTTATGGCTACACCTTC.

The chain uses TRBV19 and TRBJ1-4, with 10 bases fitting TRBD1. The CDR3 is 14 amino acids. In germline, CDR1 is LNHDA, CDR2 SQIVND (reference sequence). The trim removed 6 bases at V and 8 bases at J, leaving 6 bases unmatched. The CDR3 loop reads CASSLGTGEEKLFF. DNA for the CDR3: TGTGCCAGTAGCCTCGGGACAGGGGAAGAAAAACTGTTTTTT.

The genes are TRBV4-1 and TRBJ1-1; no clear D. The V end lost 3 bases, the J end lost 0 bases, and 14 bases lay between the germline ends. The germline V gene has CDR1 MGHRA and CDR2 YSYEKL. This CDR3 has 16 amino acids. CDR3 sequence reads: CASSHPGEGLNTEAFF. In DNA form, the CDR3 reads TGCGCCAGCAGCCACCCTGGGGAGGGCCTGAACACTGAAGCTTTCTTT.

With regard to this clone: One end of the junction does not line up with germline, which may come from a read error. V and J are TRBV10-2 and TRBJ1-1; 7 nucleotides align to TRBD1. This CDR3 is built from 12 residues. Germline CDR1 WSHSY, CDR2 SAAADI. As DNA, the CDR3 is TGCGCCAGCACAGGGGGGAACGCTGAAGCTTTCTTT. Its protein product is CASTGGNAEAFF.

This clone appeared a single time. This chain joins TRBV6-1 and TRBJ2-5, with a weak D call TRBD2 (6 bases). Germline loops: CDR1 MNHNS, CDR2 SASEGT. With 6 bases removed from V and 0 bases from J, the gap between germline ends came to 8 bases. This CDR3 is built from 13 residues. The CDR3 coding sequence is TGTGCCAGCAGCGGAGGGTACCAAGAGACCCAGTACTTC. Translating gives CASSGGYQETQYF.

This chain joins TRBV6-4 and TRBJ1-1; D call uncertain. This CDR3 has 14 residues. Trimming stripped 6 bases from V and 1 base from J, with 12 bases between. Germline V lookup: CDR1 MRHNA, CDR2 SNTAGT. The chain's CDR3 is CASRLTDRNTEAFF. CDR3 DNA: TGTGCCAGCAGATTGACTGACCGGAACACTGAAGCTTTCTTT.